These T cell receptor beta chains were read from a single sample in a study of T cell repertoires in ileal Crohn's disease. Using immunoSEQ multiplex PCR, the repertoire was profiled, and TCRdb retains in-frame clones only, with some absent. The top ten clones hold roughly 18% of a sample with fewer than 2,000 clones, around 88% of them seen once. The material sequenced was ileal tissue. These receptor sequences come from an adult with Crohn's disease. Both conserved end residues are part of each CDR3. The D gene is left open where the match is weak. Clone sizes are given selectively: once, few, many, or a class where the clone is expanded.

D,V,size,J,length,CDR3,DNA
NA,TRBV6-6,NA,TRBJ1-1,15,CASSFGVQGRPQAFF,TGTGCCAGCAGTTTCGGTGTTCAGGGCCGGCCCCAAGCTTTCTTT
TRBD1,TRBV7-2,few,TRBJ1-2,17,CASSIGGTANVYYGYTF,TGTGCCAGCAGCATCGGAGGGACAGCGAATGTCTACTATGGCTACACCTTC
NA,TRBV4-1,NA,TRBJ2-5,14,CASSHAGYGETQYF,TGCGCCAGCAGCCATGCAGGTTATGGGGAGACCCAGTACTTC
NA,TRBV11-2,NA,TRBJ2-7,15,CASSSRQLYPYEQYF,TGTGCCAGCAGCTCTAGACAGCTATATCCCTACGAGCAGTACTTC
NA,TRBV5-6,NA,TRBJ2-7,15,CASSSLRYRGGEQYF,TGTGCCAGCAGCTCTCTTAGGTACAGGGGAGGCGAGCAGTACTTC
TRBD1,TRBV2,NA,TRBJ2-2,14,CASKGQGAIGELFF,TGTGCCAGCAAGGGACAGGGGGCAATCGGGGAGCTGTTTTTT
TRBD1,TRBV7-8,NA,TRBJ1-5,18,CASSFSGHTGGVYQPQHF,TGTGCCAGCAGCTTTAGCGGGCACACAGGGGGCGTTTACCAGCCCCAGCATTTT
TRBD2,TRBV28,NA,TRBJ2-2,15,CASSLSGTNTGELFF,TGTGCCAGCAGCCTTAGCGGGACCAACACCGGGGAGCTGTTTTTT
NA,TRBV28,NA,TRBJ1-4,11,CASSSPLELFF,TGTGCCAGCAGTTCCCCTTTGGAACTGTTTTTT
TRBD2,TRBV5-1,NA,TRBJ2-1,17,CASSSGKTSGSYNEQFF,TGCGCCAGCAGTTCCGGGAAGACTAGCGGGTCTTACAATGAGCAGTTCTTC
TRBD1,TRBV9,NA,TRBJ2-4,14,CASSVDGQGFIQYF,TGTGCCAGCAGCGTAGACGGACAGGGGTTCATTCAGTACTTC
NA,TRBV6-4,NA,TRBJ2-1,14,CASSDSRRGNEQFF,TGTGCCAGCAGTGATTCGAGGCGGGGCAATGAGCAGTTCTTC
TRBD2,TRBV4-2,NA,TRBJ2-3,17,CASSQDLGGRGTDTQYF,TGTGCCAGCAGCCAAGATTTGGGCGGGAGGGGGACAGATACGCAGTATTTT
NA,TRBV6-1,NA,TRBJ2-7,14,CASSSQGGIYEQYF,TGTGCCAGCAGCTCACAGGGGGGGATCTACGAGCAGTACTTC
NA,TRBV5-1,NA,TRBJ1-2,14,CASSLARQVEGYTF,TGCGCCAGCAGCTTGGCTCGACAGGTCGAGGGCTACACCTTC
TRBD1,TRBV7-9,NA,TRBJ2-7,15,CASSLGTGLRYEQYF,TGTGCCAGCAGCCTCGGGACAGGTCTTAGATACGAGCAGTACTTC
NA,TRBV28,NA,TRBJ1-2,14,CASSFLGGGYGYTF,TGTGCCAGCAGTTTTTTAGGAGGGGGCTATGGCTACACCTTC
NA,TRBV7-3,NA,TRBJ1-1,14,CASSPVVGGTEAFF,TGTGCCAGCAGCCCGGTCGTAGGGGGCACTGAAGCTTTCTTT
NA,TRBV28,NA,TRBJ2-5,15,CASSSSGPYGETQYF,TGTGCCAGCAGCTCTTCCGGGCCCTACGGGGAGACCCAGTACTTC
NA,TRBV5-1,few,TRBJ2-1,14,CASRQESSYNEQFF,TGCGCCAGCCGGCAGGAGAGCTCCTACAATGAGCAGTTCTTC
NA,TRBV5-1,NA,TRBJ2-5,14,CASSLPAVRETQYF,TGCGCCAGCAGCTTGCCGGCAGTGAGAGAGACCCAGTACTTC
TRBD1,TRBV10-3,NA,TRBJ2-5,17,CAISESKGAGGSETQYF,TGTGCCATCAGTGAGTCGAAGGGGGCAGGGGGCAGCGAGACCCAGTACTTC
NA,TRBV5-6,NA,TRBJ2-5,15,CASSLEQRIQETQYF,TGTGCCAGCAGCTTGGAACAGCGGATACAAGAGACCCAGTACTTC
NA,TRBV7-2,NA,TRBJ1-2,11,CASSSFSGYTF,TGTGCCAGCAGCTCGTTCTCCGGCTACACCTTC
TRBD1,TRBV15,few,TRBJ1-2,16,CATSETYRGGNYGYTF,TGTGCCACCAGCGAAACATACAGGGGGGGTAACTATGGCTACACCTTC
NA,TRBV6-1,NA,TRBJ2-3,16,CASSEAKGSGTDTQYF,TGTGCCAGCAGTGAAGCAAAGGGATCGGGCACAGATACGCAGTATTTT
NA,TRBV5-5,once,TRBJ2-7,15,CASSFAVQGRYEQYF,TGTGCCAGCAGCTTCGCCGTCCAGGGTCGCTACGAGCAGTACTTC
TRBD1,TRBV19,NA,TRBJ2-3,16,CASNPRGQGVTDTQYF,TGTGCCAGTAACCCTAGAGGACAGGGGGTAACAGATACGCAGTATTTT
TRBD2,TRBV6-4,NA,TRBJ2-1,15,CASSDGTSGGNEQFF,TGTGCCAGCAGTGACGGGACTAGCGGGGGGAATGAGCAGTTCTTC
NA,TRBV5-4,NA,TRBJ2-1,14,CASSISRGYNEQFF,TGTGCCAGCAGCATTAGTCGGGGCTACAATGAGCAGTTCTTC
NA,TRBV28,NA,TRBJ2-6,15,CASRPNTPGANVLTF,TGTGCCAGCAGACCTAATACCCCTGGGGCCAACGTCCTGACTTTC
NA,TRBV4-1,NA,TRBJ2-5,16,CASSQAGRGLPETQYF,TGCGCCAGCAGCCAAGCCGGCAGGGGACTCCCAGAGACCCAGTACTTC
TRBD1,TRBV19,NA,TRBJ2-7,14,CASSSMGTGARQYF,TGTGCCAGTAGTTCGATGGGAACAGGGGCGCGGCAGTACTTC
NA,TRBV27,NA,TRBJ1-2,15,CASSRALGGGHGYTF,TGTGCCAGCAGCCGAGCGTTAGGGGGGGGGCATGGCTACACCTTC
NA,TRBV5-6,NA,TRBJ2-5,15,CASSLEQGIQETQYF,TGTGCCAGCAGCTTGGAGCAGGGGATCCAAGAGACCCAGTACTTC
TRBD2,TRBV6-4,once,TRBJ2-3,15,CASSGTSGGTDTQYF,TGTGCCAGCAGTGGGACTAGCGGGGGCACAGATACGCAGTATTTT
NA,TRBV15,NA,TRBJ1-4,14,CATSSRATNEKLFF,TGTGCCACCAGCAGCCGTGCAACTAATGAAAAACTGTTTTTT
NA,TRBV7-3,once,TRBJ2-3,14,CASSPGGPVDTQYF,TGTGCCAGCAGTCCCGGAGGGCCCGTAGATACGCAGTATTTT
TRBD2,TRBV6-4,large,TRBJ2-3,13,CASSLAGTDTQYF,TGTGCCAGCAGTCTAGCGGGGACAGATACGCAGTATTTT
TRBD2,TRBV7-3,few,TRBJ2-2,15,CASSCSGGGTGELFF,TGTGCCAGCAGCTGCTCCGGGGGGGGAACCGGGGAGCTGTTTTTT
NA,TRBV28,few,TRBJ1-1,14,CASSFQGVVSEAFF,TGTGCCAGCAGTTTTCAAGGGGTTGTCAGTGAAGCTTTCTTT
NA,TRBV2,NA,TRBJ2-5,13,CASSQGPQETQYF,TGTGCCAGCAGCCAGGGTCCCCAAGAGACCCAGTACTTC
NA,TRBV11-2,NA,TRBJ2-7,18,CASSLAYSGDSRAYEQYF,TGTGCCAGCAGCTTAGCCTACTCCGGAGACAGCAGAGCCTACGAGCAGTACTTC